This is a list of T cell receptor beta chains from one sample in a study of T cell repertoires in cytomegalovirus infection. Using its own MiXCR run on the reads, TCRdb lists one record per CDR3 protein. The sample yields approximately 750,000 distinct CDR3 sequences, less than 40% seen once. The source material was PBMCs. These receptors came from a human donor in good health (CMV status not recorded). Some clones in this sample may be carry-over from other donors' samples. Each CDR3 is given with its conserved first and last residue. Each record gives: CDR3 DNA, CDR3 protein, J gene, clone size, V gene, D gene. D genes are given only for firm matches. Some rows mark clone size as missing; the rest say once, few, many or name a class of expanded clone.

CDR3 DNA: TGCAGCGTTGAAGGGCAATACATAAAAGCTTTCTTT
CDR3 protein: CSVEGQYIKAFF
J gene: TRBJ1-1
clone size: .
V gene: TRBV29-1
D gene: .

CDR3 DNA: TGTGCCAGCAGCTCGTTGGGGACAGGGGGCCATGGCTACACCTTC
CDR3 protein: CASSSLGTGGHGYTF
J gene: TRBJ1-2
clone size: many
V gene: TRBV11-2
D gene: TRBD1

CDR3 DNA: TGTGCCAGCAGCTGGGGGACAGATTCGGACGAGCAGTACTTC
CDR3 protein: CASSWGTDSDEQYF
J gene: TRBJ2-7
clone size: .
V gene: TRBV5-5
D gene: TRBD1

CDR3 DNA: TGTGCCAGCAGTTACCGGGACACCGACAATGAGCAGTTCTTC
CDR3 protein: CASSYRDTDNEQFF
J gene: TRBJ2-1
clone size: .
V gene: TRBV6-5
D gene: .

CDR3 DNA: TGTGCCAGCAGTGCGCACAGGGGGAACGAGCAGTACTTC
CDR3 protein: CASSAHRGNEQYF
J gene: TRBJ2-7
clone size: .
V gene: TRBV6-2/TRBV6-3
D gene: TRBD1

CDR3 DNA: TGTGCCAGCAGTAGTAGTTGGGGAGACTCCTACAATGAGCAGTTCTTC
CDR3 protein: CASSSSWGDSYNEQFF
J gene: TRBJ2-1
clone size: few
V gene: TRBV27
D gene: .

CDR3 DNA: TGTGCCAGCAGCGTCTCCGGGACGCAGTACTTC
CDR3 protein: CASSVSGTQYF
J gene: TRBJ2-7
clone size: few
V gene: TRBV11-2
D gene: .

CDR3 DNA: TGTGCCAGCAGTGAATCCCCTAGGGGGCAATCTCAGCCCCAGCATTTT
CDR3 protein: CASSESPRGQSQPQHF
J gene: TRBJ1-5
clone size: few
V gene: TRBV6-1
D gene: TRBD1

CDR3 DNA: TGTGCCAGCAGCGCCCCAGGGGGCTCGAACACCGGGGAGCTGTTTTTT
CDR3 protein: CASSAPGGSNTGELFF
J gene: TRBJ2-2
clone size: many
V gene: TRBV7-2
D gene: TRBD1

CDR3 DNA: TGTGCCAGCAGTTCAGGGGAAGGCGGCTACACCTTC
CDR3 protein: CASSSGEGGYTF
J gene: TRBJ1-2
clone size: .
V gene: TRBV28
D gene: .

CDR3 DNA: TGTGCCAGCAGTTTATTGGGGTTTAATTCACCCCTCCACTTT
CDR3 protein: CASSLLGFNSPLHF
J gene: TRBJ1-6
clone size: .
V gene: TRBV12-3/TRBV12-4
D gene: .

CDR3 DNA: TGTGCCACCAGCATTTCGGGAGGAGCCGGAGATACGCAGTATTTT
CDR3 protein: CATSISGGAGDTQYF
J gene: TRBJ2-3
clone size: few
V gene: TRBV24-1
D gene: TRBD2

CDR3 DNA: TGTGCCAGCAGCCCGGGACAGGGGAAGGCTACGCGTGAAGCTTTCTTT
CDR3 protein: CASSPGQGKATREAFF
J gene: TRBJ1-1
clone size: .
V gene: TRBV28
D gene: TRBD1

CDR3 DNA: TGTGCCAGCAGCTTTCAAGGCTGGGGGGATGAGCAGTTCTTC
CDR3 protein: CASSFQGWGDEQFF
J gene: TRBJ2-1
clone size: few
V gene: TRBV7-6
D gene: .

CDR3 DNA: TGCGCCAGCAGTCAGGACCAAGCTGATTCACCCCTCCACTTT
CDR3 protein: CASSQDQADSPLHF
J gene: TRBJ1-6
clone size: few
V gene: TRBV5-1
D gene: .

CDR3 DNA: TGTGCCAGCAGCCCCCGGGACGCTCAAGAGACCCAGTACTTC
CDR3 protein: CASSPRDAQETQYF
J gene: TRBJ2-5
clone size: .
V gene: TRBV7-2
D gene: .

CDR3 DNA: TGTGCCAGCAGCACGGACAGGGCGGTGAGGGAAGCTTTCTTT
CDR3 protein: CASSTDRAVREAFF
J gene: TRBJ1-1
clone size: .
V gene: TRBV7-2
D gene: TRBD1

CDR3 DNA: TGTGCCAGCAGCCAAGAGAAGGGGAGCTCCTATAATTCACCCCTCCACTTT
CDR3 protein: CASSQEKGSSYNSPLHF
J gene: TRBJ1-6
clone size: .
V gene: TRBV4-1
D gene: .

CDR3 DNA: TGTGCCAGCAGCCCAGGGGTCCCCTCCTACGAGCAGTACTTC
CDR3 protein: CASSPGVPSYEQYF
J gene: TRBJ2-7
clone size: .
V gene: TRBV7-9
D gene: .

CDR3 DNA: TGTGCCAGCAGTTTATCGAACGCAGGCTGGGGCACTGAAGCTTTCTTT
CDR3 protein: CASSLSNAGWGTEAFF
J gene: TRBJ1-1
clone size: .
V gene: TRBV27
D gene: .

CDR3 DNA: TGTGCCAGCAGTTTATCGTGGGCAGGTGACGAGCAGTACTTC
CDR3 protein: CASSLSWAGDEQYF
J gene: TRBJ2-7
clone size: .
V gene: TRBV27
D gene: .

CDR3 DNA: TGTGCCAGCAGCTTGGCAGGGGCGGTGGCCAAAAACATTCAGTACTTC
CDR3 protein: CASSLAGAVAKNIQYF
J gene: TRBJ2-4
clone size: .
V gene: TRBV11-1
D gene: .

CDR3 DNA: TGTGCCAGCAGTTTAGCGGCAGCTAATGGGTTCGGTGAGCAGTTCTTC
CDR3 protein: CASSLAAANGFGEQFF
J gene: TRBJ2-1
clone size: .
V gene: TRBV12-3/TRBV12-4
D gene: .

CDR3 DNA: TGTGCCAGCAGGGCAAAAGAGGCCCAACTACAAGGACGGTATTTT
CDR3 protein: CASRAKEAQLQGRYF
J gene: TRBJ2-3
clone size: once
V gene: TRBV28
D gene: .

CDR3 DNA: TGCAGTGCTAGCCCCCCCAGGGGTGGGCGAAATCAGCCCCAGCATTTT
CDR3 protein: CSASPPRGGRNQPQHF
J gene: TRBJ1-5
clone size: few
V gene: TRBV20-1
D gene: .

CDR3 DNA: TGTGCCAGCAGCTTAGTGGCTGGGGCCAACGTCCTGACTTTC
CDR3 protein: CASSLVAGANVLTF
J gene: TRBJ2-6
clone size: many
V gene: TRBV7-9
D gene: .

CDR3 DNA: TGTGCCAGCAGCATTACAGGGTCCGGCTACACCTTC
CDR3 protein: CASSITGSGYTF
J gene: TRBJ1-2
clone size: .
V gene: TRBV7-2
D gene: .

CDR3 DNA: TGCAGCGTAGGGGGTGGGGTGTTGGGGGAGCAGTTCTTC
CDR3 protein: CSVGGGVLGEQFF
J gene: TRBJ2-1
clone size: few
V gene: TRBV29-1
D gene: .

CDR3 DNA: TGTGCCAGCAGCTTAGCGAGGGCGGAAGTCACCTACAATGAGCAGTTCTTC
CDR3 protein: CASSLARAEVTYNEQFF
J gene: TRBJ2-1
clone size: many
V gene: TRBV7-8
D gene: .

CDR3 DNA: TGTGCCAGCAGCTTAGAATCTATAGGGCCCCCGGGAACTGAAGCTTTCTTT
CDR3 protein: CASSLESIGPPGTEAFF
J gene: TRBJ1-1
clone size: few
V gene: TRBV7-9
D gene: .

CDR3 DNA: TGTGCCAGCATGCATCCTTATTCGACGGGGGAGCTGTTTTTT
CDR3 protein: CASMHPYSTGELFF
J gene: TRBJ2-2
clone size: few
V gene: TRBV7-6
D gene: .

CDR3 DNA: TGCGCCAGCAGCCAAGATTCCACCACAGGGGGATATGGCTATGGCTACACCTTC
CDR3 protein: CASSQDSTTGGYGYGYTF
J gene: TRBJ1-2
clone size: .
V gene: TRBV4-1
D gene: TRBD1

CDR3 DNA: TGTGCCAGCCATTTAAGGGTCGACACTGAAGCTTTCTTT
CDR3 protein: CASHLRVDTEAFF
J gene: TRBJ1-1
clone size: .
V gene: TRBV5-4
D gene: .

CDR3 DNA: TGTGCCAGCAGCCCGCCCGGGACATCCACCGGGGAGCTGTTTTTT
CDR3 protein: CASSPPGTSTGELFF
J gene: TRBJ2-2
clone size: many
V gene: TRBV7-6
D gene: .

CDR3 DNA: TGCGCCAGCAGCCCATTACACCTACGAACAGGGGATGAGACCCAGTACTTC
CDR3 protein: CASSPLHLRTGDETQYF
J gene: TRBJ2-5
clone size: few
V gene: TRBV4-1
D gene: TRBD1

CDR3 DNA: TGTGCCACCGGGACAGGGGGCAACACTGAAGCTTTCTTT
CDR3 protein: CATGTGGNTEAFF
J gene: TRBJ1-1
clone size: .
V gene: TRBV10-3
D gene: TRBD1